This TCR beta chain was recovered during a study of blood T cell repertoires in COVID-19. The overall study: The study drew acute and convalescent COVID-19 samples from the United States, Italy and Spain. T cells, B-cell-depleted T cells, or PBMCs supplied cDNA or gDNA.

The table lists this clone with a count of one. Authors' methods: Researchers report that nucleated cell counts were estimated from reference gene primer amplification. Produced via immunoSEQ multiplex PCR; TCRdb's table is partial and in-frame only. V and J calls and clone size are those listed in that table; D and trimming were worked out from the DNA. The sample includes tens of thousands of clones, 70% to 90% of them seen just once. The V gene end was trimmed by 4 bases and the J gene end by 5 bases; junction bases not matched to a gene: 5. This CDR3 is built from 14 residues. CDR1 SGHTA and CDR2 FQGTGA come from the germline V gene.

This clonotype was obtained from a man aged 55 to 70 with acute or convalescent COVID-19. Sequencing was performed on peripheral blood. The V gene is TRBV7-3, the J gene TRBJ2-5, with 9 nucleotides matching TRBD2. CDR3 nucleotide sequence: TGTGCCAGCAGCTCGGGACTAGCAGAGGAGACCCAGTACTTC. Translation gives CASSSGLAEETQYF.